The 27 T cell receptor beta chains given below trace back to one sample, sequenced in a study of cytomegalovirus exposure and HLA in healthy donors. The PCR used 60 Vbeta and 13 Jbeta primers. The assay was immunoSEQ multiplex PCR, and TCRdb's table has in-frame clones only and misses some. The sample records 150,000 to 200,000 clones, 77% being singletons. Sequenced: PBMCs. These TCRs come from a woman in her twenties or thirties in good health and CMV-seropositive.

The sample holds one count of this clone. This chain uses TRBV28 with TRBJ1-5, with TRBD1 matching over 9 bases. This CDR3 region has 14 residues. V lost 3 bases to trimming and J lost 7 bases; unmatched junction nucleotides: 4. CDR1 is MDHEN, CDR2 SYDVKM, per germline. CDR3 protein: CASSFGTGGQPQHF. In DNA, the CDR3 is TGTGCCAGCAGTTTCGGTACAGGGGGCCAGCCCCAGCATTTT.

CDR3 in amino acids: CASSPSGQQNTEAFF. DNA for the CDR3: TGTGCCAGCAGCCCGTCGGGACAGCAGAACACTGAAGCTTTCTTT. The V gene is TRBV9, the J gene TRBJ1-1; TRBD1 aligns across 7 bases. The V gene's germline CDR1 is SGDLS and CDR2 YYNGEE. The CDR3 totals 15 residues. V shed 4 bases, J shed 1 base, and the junction held 7 bases outside the gene matches.

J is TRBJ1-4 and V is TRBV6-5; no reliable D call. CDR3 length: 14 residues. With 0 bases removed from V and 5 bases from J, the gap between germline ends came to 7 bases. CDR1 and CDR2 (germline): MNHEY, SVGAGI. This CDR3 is CASSYSSVNEKLFF. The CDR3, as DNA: TGTGCCAGCAGTTACTCTTCGGTGAATGAAAAACTGTTTTTT.

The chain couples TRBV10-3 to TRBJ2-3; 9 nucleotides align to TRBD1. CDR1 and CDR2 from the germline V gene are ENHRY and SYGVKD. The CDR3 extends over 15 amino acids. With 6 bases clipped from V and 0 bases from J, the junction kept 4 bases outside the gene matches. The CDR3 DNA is TGTGCCATCAGGGGACAGGGTGGTAGCACAGATACGCAGTATTTT. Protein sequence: CAIRGQGGSTDTQYF.

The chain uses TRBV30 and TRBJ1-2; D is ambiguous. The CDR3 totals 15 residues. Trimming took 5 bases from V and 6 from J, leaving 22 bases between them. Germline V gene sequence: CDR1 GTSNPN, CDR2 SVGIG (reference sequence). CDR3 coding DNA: TGTGCCTGGGTTTCGTCTGGGAGGAGGGCCGATGGCTACACCTTC. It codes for CAWVSSGRRADGYTF.

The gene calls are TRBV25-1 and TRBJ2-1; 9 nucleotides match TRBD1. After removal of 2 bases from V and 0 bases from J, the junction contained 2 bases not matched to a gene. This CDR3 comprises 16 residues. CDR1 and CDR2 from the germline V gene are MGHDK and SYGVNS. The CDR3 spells CASSETTGGSYNEQFF. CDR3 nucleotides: TGTGCCAGCAGTGAAACGACAGGGGGCTCCTACAATGAGCAGTTCTTC.

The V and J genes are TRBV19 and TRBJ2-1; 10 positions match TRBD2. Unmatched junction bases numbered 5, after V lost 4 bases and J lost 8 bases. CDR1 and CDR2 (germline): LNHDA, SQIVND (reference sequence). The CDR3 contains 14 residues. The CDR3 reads CASSRAGGGDEQFF. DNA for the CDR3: TGTGCCAGTAGTAGAGCGGGGGGGGGCGATGAGCAGTTCTTC. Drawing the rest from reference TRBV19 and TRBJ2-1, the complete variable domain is DGGITQSPKYLFRKEGQNVTLSCEQNLNHDAMYWYRQDPGQGLRLIYYSQIVNDFQKGDIAEGYSVSREKKESFPLTVTSAQKNPTAFYLCASSRAGGGDEQFFGPGTRLTVL.

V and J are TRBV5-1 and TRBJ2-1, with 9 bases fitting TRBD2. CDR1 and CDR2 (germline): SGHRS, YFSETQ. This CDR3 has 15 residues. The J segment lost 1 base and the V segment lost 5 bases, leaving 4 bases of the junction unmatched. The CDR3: CASRPTSGSYNEQFF. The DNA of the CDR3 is TGCGCCAGCAGACCGACTAGCGGTTCCTACAATGAGCAGTTCTTC.

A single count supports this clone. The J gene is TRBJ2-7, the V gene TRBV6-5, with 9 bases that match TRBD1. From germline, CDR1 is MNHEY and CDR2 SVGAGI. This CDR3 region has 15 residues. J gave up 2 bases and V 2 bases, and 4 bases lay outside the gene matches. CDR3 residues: CASSYGTGTPYEQYF. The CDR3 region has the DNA TGTGCCAGCAGTTACGGGACAGGGACCCCCTACGAGCAGTACTTC.

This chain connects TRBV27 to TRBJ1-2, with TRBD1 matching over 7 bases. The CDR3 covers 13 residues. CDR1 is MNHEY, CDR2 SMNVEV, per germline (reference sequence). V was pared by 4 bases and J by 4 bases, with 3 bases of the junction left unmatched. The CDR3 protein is CASSSGTVYGYTF. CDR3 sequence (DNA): TGTGCCAGCAGTTCGGGGACAGTCTATGGCTACACCTTC.

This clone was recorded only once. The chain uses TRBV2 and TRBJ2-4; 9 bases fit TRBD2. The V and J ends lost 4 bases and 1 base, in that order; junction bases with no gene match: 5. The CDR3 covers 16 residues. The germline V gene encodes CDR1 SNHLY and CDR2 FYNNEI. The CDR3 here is CASSVGREGAKNIQYF. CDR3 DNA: TGTGCCAGCAGTGTGGGGCGGGAGGGGGCCAAAAACATTCAGTACTTC.

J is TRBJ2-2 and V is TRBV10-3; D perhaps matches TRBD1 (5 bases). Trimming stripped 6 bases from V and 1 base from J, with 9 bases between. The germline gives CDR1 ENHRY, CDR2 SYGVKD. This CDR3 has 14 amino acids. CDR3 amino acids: CAIRDSQNTGELFF. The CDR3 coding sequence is TGTGCCATCAGAGACAGCCAGAACACCGGGGAGCTGTTTTTT.

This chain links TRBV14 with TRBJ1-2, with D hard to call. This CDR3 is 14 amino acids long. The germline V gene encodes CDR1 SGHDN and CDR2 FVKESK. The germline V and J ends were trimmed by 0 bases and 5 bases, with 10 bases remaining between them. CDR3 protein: CASSQELEGYGYTF. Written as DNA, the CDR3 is TGTGCCAGCAGCCAAGAACTGGAGGGTTATGGCTACACCTTC. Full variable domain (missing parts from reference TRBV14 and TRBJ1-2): EAGVTQFPSHSVIEKGQTVTLRCDPISGHDNLYWYRRVMGKEIKFLLHFVKESKQDESGMPNNRFLAERTGGTYSTLKVQPAELEDSGVYFCASSQELEGYGYTFGSGTRLTVV.

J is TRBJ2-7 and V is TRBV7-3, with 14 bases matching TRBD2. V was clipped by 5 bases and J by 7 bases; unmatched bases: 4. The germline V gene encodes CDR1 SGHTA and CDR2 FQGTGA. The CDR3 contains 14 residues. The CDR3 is CASSPGLAGGEQYF. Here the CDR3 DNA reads TGTGCCAGCAGCCCAGGACTAGCGGGAGGAGAGCAGTACTTC.

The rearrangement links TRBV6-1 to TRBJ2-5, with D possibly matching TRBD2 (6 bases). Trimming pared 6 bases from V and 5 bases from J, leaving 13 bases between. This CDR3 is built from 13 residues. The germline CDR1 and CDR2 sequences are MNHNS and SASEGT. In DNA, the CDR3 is TGTGCCAGCAGACAGTTAGGAGGGGAGACCCAGTACTTC. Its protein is CASRQLGGETQYF.

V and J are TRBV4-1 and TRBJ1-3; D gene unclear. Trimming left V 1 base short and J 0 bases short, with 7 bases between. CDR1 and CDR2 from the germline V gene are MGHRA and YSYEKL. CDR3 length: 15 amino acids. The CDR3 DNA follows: TGCGCCAGCAGCCAAGGAGAGATCTCTGGAAACACCATATATTTT. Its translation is CASSQGEISGNTIYF.

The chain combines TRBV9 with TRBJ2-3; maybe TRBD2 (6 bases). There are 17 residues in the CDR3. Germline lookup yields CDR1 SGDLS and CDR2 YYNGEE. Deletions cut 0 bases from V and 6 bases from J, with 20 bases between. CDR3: CASSVAGGEGVWDTQYF. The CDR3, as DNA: TGTGCCAGCAGCGTAGCCGGGGGTGAGGGAGTCTGGGATACGCAGTATTTT.

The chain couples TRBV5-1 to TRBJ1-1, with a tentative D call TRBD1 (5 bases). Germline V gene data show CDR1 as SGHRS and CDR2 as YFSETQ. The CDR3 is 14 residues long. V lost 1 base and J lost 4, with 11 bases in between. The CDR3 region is CASSLRGGGTEAFF. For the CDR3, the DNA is TGCGCCAGCAGCTTGAGGGGCGGGGGCACTGAAGCTTTCTTT.

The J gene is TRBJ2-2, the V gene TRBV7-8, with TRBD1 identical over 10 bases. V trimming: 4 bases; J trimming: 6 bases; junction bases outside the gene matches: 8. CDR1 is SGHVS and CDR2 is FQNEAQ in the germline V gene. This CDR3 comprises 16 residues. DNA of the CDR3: TGTGCCAGCAGCTCCCAGACAGGGGGCATCGCCGGGGAGCTGTTTTTT. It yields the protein CASSSQTGGIAGELFF.

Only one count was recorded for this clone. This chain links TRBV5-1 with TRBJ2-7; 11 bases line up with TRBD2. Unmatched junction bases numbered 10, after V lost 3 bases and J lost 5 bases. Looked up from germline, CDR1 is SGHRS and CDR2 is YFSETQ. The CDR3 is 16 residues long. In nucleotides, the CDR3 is TGCGCCAGCAGCTCTGGAATAGCGGGAGGGCCTGACGAGCAGTACTTC. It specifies CASSSGIAGGPDEQYF.

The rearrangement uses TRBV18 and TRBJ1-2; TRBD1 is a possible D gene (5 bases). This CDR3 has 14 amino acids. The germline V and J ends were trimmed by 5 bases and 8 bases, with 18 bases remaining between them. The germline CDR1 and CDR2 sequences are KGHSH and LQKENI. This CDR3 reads CASSSSGLHGGYTF. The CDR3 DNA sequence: TGTGCCAGCTCATCGTCGGGACTCCACGGGGGCTACACCTTC.

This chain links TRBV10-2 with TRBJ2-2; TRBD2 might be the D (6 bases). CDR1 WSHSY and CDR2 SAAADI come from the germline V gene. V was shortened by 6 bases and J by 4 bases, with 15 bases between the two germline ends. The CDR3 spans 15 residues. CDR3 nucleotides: TGCGCCAGCAGCCTCGGGAGAGGGAGCACCGGGGAGCTGTTTTTT. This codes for CASSLGRGSTGELFF.

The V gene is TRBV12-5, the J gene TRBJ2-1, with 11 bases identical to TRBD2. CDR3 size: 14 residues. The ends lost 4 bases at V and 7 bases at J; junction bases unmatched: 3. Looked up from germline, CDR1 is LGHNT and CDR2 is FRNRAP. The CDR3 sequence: CASGSTSGNNEQFF. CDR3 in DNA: TGTGCTAGTGGTTCGACTAGCGGGAATAATGAGCAGTTCTTC.

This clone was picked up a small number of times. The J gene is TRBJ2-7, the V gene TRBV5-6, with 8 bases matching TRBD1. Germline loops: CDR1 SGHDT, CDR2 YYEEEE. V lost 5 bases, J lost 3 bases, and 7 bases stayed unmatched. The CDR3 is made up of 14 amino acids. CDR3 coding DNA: TGTGCCAGCAGGGAAGCAGGGGGCCTCTACGAGCAGTACTTC. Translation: CASREAGGLYEQYF. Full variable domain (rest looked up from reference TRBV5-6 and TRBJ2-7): DAGVTQSPTHLIKTRGQQVTLRCSPKSGHDTVSWYQQALGQGPQFIFQYYEEEERQRGNFPDRFSGHQFPNYSSELNVNALLLGDSALYLCASREAGGLYEQYFGPGTRLTVT.

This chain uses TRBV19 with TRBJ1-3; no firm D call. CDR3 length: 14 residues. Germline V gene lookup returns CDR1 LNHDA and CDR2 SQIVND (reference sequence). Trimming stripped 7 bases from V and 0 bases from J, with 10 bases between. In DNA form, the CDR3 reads TGTGCCAGTACCACTTCGATCTCTGGAAACACCATATATTTT. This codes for CASTTSISGNTIYF. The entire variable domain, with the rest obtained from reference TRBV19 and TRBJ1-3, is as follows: DGGITQSPKYLFRKEGQNVTLSCEQNLNHDAMYWYRQDPGQGLRLIYYSQIVNDFQKGDIAEGYSVSREKKESFPLTVTSAQKNPTAFYLCASTTSISGNTIYFGEGSWLTVV.

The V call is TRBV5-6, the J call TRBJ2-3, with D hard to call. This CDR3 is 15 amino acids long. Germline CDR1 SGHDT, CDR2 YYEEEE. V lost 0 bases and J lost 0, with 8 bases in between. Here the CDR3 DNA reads TGTGCCAGCAGCTTGGGAGCATCTAGCACAGATACGCAGTATTTT. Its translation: CASSLGASSTDTQYF.

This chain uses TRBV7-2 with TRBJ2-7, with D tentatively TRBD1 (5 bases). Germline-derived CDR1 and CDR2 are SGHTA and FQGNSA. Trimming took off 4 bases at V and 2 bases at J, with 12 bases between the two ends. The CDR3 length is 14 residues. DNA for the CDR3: TGTGCCAGCAGCTGGGGAACAGGAGCCTACGAGCAGTACTTC. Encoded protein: CASSWGTGAYEQYF.